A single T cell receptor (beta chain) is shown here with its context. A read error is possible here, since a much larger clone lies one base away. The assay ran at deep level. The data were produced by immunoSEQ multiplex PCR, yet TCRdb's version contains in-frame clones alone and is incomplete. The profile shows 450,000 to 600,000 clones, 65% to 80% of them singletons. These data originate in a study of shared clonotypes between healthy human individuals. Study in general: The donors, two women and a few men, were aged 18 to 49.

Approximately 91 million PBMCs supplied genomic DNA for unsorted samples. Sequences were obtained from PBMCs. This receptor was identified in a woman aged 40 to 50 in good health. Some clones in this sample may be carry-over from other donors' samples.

The CDR3 DNA reads TGCGCCAGCAGCTTGGATGCCGGAGGCGCAGGTACGCAGTATTTT. Translation: CASSLDAGGAGTQYF. The chain combines TRBV5-1 with TRBJ2-3; perhaps TRBD2 as D (5 bases). This CDR3 has 15 residues. V lost 0 bases, J lost 8 bases, and 16 bases lay in between. The V gene's germline CDR1 is SGHRS and CDR2 YFSETQ.